What follows are 30 T cell receptor beta chains derived from one specimen sequenced in a study of cytotoxic CD8 clonotypes in ibrutinib-treated CLL. The assay was immunoSEQ multiplex PCR, and TCRdb's table has in-frame clones only and misses some. The sample includes some 76,000 clones, approximately 87% of them seen just once. The sequenced sample was PBMCs, obtained after 24 months of ibrutinib treatment. The receptors originated from a human donor with chronic lymphocytic leukemia.

This chain connects TRBV7-2 to TRBJ2-1; 11 nucleotides match TRBD2. Germline CDR1 and CDR2: SGHTA and FQGNSA. The length of the CDR3 is 14 residues. J gave up 7 bases and V 5 bases, and 4 bases lay outside the gene matches. The CDR3 region is CASSTSGSRNEQFF. DNA for the CDR3: TGTGCCAGCAGCACTAGCGGGAGTAGGAATGAGCAGTTCTTC. The full variable domain, in which reference TRBV7-2 and TRBJ2-1 provide the parts outside the CDR3, is GAGVSQSPSNKVTEKGKDVELRCDPISGHTALYWYRQSLGQGLEFLIYFQGNSAPDKSGLPSDRFSAERTGGSVSTLTIQRTQQEDSAVYLCASSTSGSRNEQFFGPGTRLTVL.

This sequence joins TRBV7-7 and TRBJ2-2, with D tentatively TRBD1 (7 bases). This CDR3 has 16 residues. The V gene's germline CDR1 is SSHAT and CDR2 FNYEAQ (reference sequence). In DNA form, the CDR3 reads TGTGCTAGCGGAGATTCCGGGACAGCGAACACCGGGGAGCTGTTTTTT. Translation: CASGDSGTANTGELFF.

Worth noting for this clone: Distinct nucleotide sequences in the sample also encode this CDR3. This sequence joins TRBV7-3 and TRBJ2-5; tentatively, D is TRBD1 or TRBD2 (6 bases each). The V end was cut by 0 bases, the J end by 4 bases, with 9 bases between. The germline V gene has CDR1 SGHTA and CDR2 FQGTGA. The CDR3 consists of 14 residues. CDR3 sequence reads: CASSLTGGGETQYF. The CDR3 nucleotides read TGTGCCAGCAGCTTAACGGGGGGCGGAGAGACCCAGTACTTC.

This clone was recorded only once. V gene TRBV5-4 combines with J gene TRBJ2-1; TRBD2 might be the D (7 bases). CDR1 and CDR2 from the germline V gene are SGHNT and YYREEE (reference sequence). V was pared by 9 bases and J by 0 bases, with 19 bases between. This CDR3 region has 16 residues. The CDR3 reads CAIWGAASGSYNEQFF. CDR3 DNA: TGTGCCATCTGGGGGGCCGCTAGCGGCTCCTACAATGAGCAGTTCTTC.

The chain uses TRBV5-4 and TRBJ2-5, with a weak D call TRBD1 (7 bases). Germline V CDR1 and CDR2: SGHNT, YYREEE (reference sequence). This CDR3 spans 14 amino acids. V dropped 0 bases and J dropped 5 bases, with 11 bases sitting between them. The CDR3 sequence is CASSLVGGGETQYF. CDR3 coding DNA: TGTGCCAGCAGCTTGGTCGGAGGGGGCGAGACCCAGTACTTC.

The chain is built from TRBV19 and TRBJ1-1; D is unresolved. Germline CDR1 LNHDA, CDR2 SQIVND (reference sequence). CDR3 size: 13 residues. Trimming removed 5 bases at V and 2 bases at J, with 9 bases between. The CDR3: CASSEQINTEAFF. The CDR3 DNA follows: TGTGCCAGTAGTGAACAGATAAACACTGAAGCTTTCTTT. The entire variable domain, with the rest obtained from reference TRBV19 and TRBJ1-1, is as follows: DGGITQSPKYLFRKEGQNVTLSCEQNLNHDAMYWYRQDPGQGLRLIYYSQIVNDFQKGDIAEGYSVSREKKESFPLTVTSAQKNPTAFYLCASSEQINTEAFFGQGTRLTVV.

About this clone: The sample contains more than one DNA sequence encoding this CDR3. The rearrangement uses TRBV4-1 and TRBJ2-5, with TRBD2 as a possible D gene (5 bases). This CDR3 comprises 14 residues. Germline CDR1 is MGHRA and CDR2 is YSYEKL. Trimming stripped 0 bases from V and 5 bases from J, with 10 bases between. The CDR3 DNA reads as TGCGCCAGCAGCCAAGAGGGCCGGAGGGAGACCCAGTACTTC. This encodes CASSQEGRRETQYF.

The rearrangement uses TRBV28 and TRBJ2-7; TRBD2 agrees at 9 bases. CDR3 size: 12 residues. Trimming cost V 10 bases and J 0 bases; bases outside gene matches: 1. The germline CDR1 and CDR2 sequences are MDHEN and SYDVKM. The CDR3 coding sequence is TGTGCCATTAGCGGGAGCTCCTACGAGCAGTACTTC. Its protein product is CAISGSSYEQYF.

The rearrangement links TRBV6-5 to TRBJ2-7; TRBD2 matches 8 bases. Trimming cost V 10 bases and J 0 bases; bases outside gene matches: 2. CDR1 is MNHEY and CDR2 is SVGAGI in the germline V gene. This CDR3 is built from 12 residues. The CDR3 nucleotides are TGTGCCACCCGGGGGGGCTCCTACGAGCAGTACTTC. This encodes CATRGGSYEQYF.

This chain joins TRBV9 and TRBJ2-5; 9 nucleotides match TRBD1. Germline CDR1 SGDLS, CDR2 YYNGEE. This CDR3 comprises 16 residues. V lost 4 bases, J lost 1 base, and 8 bases stayed unmatched. CDR3 protein: CASSLSGQGGQETQYF. As DNA, the CDR3 is TGTGCCAGCAGCCTCTCGGGACAGGGAGGCCAAGAGACCCAGTACTTC.

CDR3 nucleotides: TGTGCCACCAGCAGAGATCGAGGGACGGTGTCCTACAATGAGCAGTTCTTC. Protein product: CATSRDRGTVSYNEQFF. V gene TRBV15 combines with J gene TRBJ2-1; perhaps D is TRBD1 or TRBD2 (5 bases each). This CDR3 contains 17 residues. Germline V lookup: CDR1 LNHNV, CDR2 YYDKDF (reference sequence). Trimming shortened V by 0 bases and J by 1 base, and 13 bases separated the two germline ends.

The table lists this clone with a few counts. The chain is built from TRBV9 and TRBJ2-7; D is unclear. Trimming shortened V by 1 base and J by 6 bases, and 8 bases separated the two germline ends. The CDR3 extends over 12 amino acids. Germline CDR1 SGDLS, CDR2 YYNGEE. The CDR3 protein is CASSVFILEQYF. As DNA, the CDR3 is TGTGCCAGCAGCGTATTCATTCTCGAGCAGTACTTC.

This chain uses TRBV29-1 with TRBJ1-1; TRBD1 aligns across 12 bases. This CDR3 has 14 amino acids. Trimming at V came to 3 bases and at J to 5 bases, leaving 4 bases not matched to a gene. Per the germline V gene, CDR1 is SQVTM and CDR2 is ANQGSEA. The CDR3 spells CSVEGQGAGTEAFF. For the CDR3, the DNA is TGCAGCGTTGAGGGACAGGGGGCAGGTACTGAAGCTTTCTTT.

The chain recombines TRBV18 with TRBJ1-4; 7 nucleotides align to TRBD1. V was clipped by 4 bases and J by 2 bases; unmatched bases: 4. The CDR3 covers 15 residues. Germline loops: CDR1 KGHSH, CDR2 LQKENI. CDR3 loop: CASSRWGQTNEKLFF. CDR3 DNA: TGTGCCAGCTCACGGTGGGGACAGACTAATGAAAAACTGTTTTTT.

The genes are TRBV30 and TRBJ1-2; no clear D. The germline gives CDR1 GTSNPN, CDR2 SVGIG (reference sequence). V lost 0 bases to trimming and J lost 1 base, with 12 bases between them. This CDR3 is built from 15 residues. Here the CDR3 DNA reads TGTGCCTGGAGTGTACGCGGTACCCATAACTATGGCTACACCTTC. It translates to CAWSVRGTHNYGYTF.

The V and J genes are TRBV15 and TRBJ1-4, with a weak D call TRBD1 (5 bases). The germline V and J ends were trimmed by 0 bases and 8 bases, with 16 bases remaining between them. CDR1 and CDR2 (germline): LNHNV, YYDKDF (reference sequence). CDR3 length: 16 residues. For the CDR3, the DNA is TGTGCCACCAGCAGAGAGGGTAGGCAGGGTCGCGAAAAACTGTTTTTT. This gives the protein CATSREGRQGREKLFF.

The chain carries TRBV10-3 and TRBJ1-1; a weak D match, TRBD1 (6 bases). The germline V gene encodes CDR1 ENHRY and CDR2 SYGVKD. This CDR3 has 16 residues. Trimming took 2 bases from V and 0 from J, leaving 13 bases between them. The CDR3 nucleotides read TGTGCCATCAGTGAGAACCTGGCAGGGGTGAACACTGAAGCTTTCTTT. Amino acid sequence: CAISENLAGVNTEAFF.

V gene TRBV28 combines with J gene TRBJ2-7; possible D gene TRBD1, 5 bases. This CDR3 is 15 amino acids long. V lost 3 bases, J lost 2 bases, and 14 bases lay in between. The germline gives CDR1 MDHEN, CDR2 SYDVKM. CDR3 DNA sequence: TGTGCCAGCAGTTTTCTATCCCAGGGAACCTACGAGCAGTACTTC. Translated, it gives CASSFLSQGTYEQYF.

Only a few counts were recorded for this clone. This chain joins TRBV27 and TRBJ1-1, with 7 positions matching TRBD1. Germline loops: CDR1 MNHEY, CDR2 SMNVEV (reference sequence). J was trimmed by 2 bases and V by 2 bases; bases with no gene match: 5. This CDR3 contains 15 residues. In DNA, the CDR3 is TGTGCCAGCAGTTTAGGGGACAGTAGAAACACTGAAGCTTTCTTT. Protein: CASSLGDSRNTEAFF.

The CDR3 loop is CASSSGLKYNEQFF. As DNA, the CDR3 is TGTGCCAGCAGTTCGGGACTAAAGTACAATGAGCAGTTCTTC. This chain connects TRBV28 to TRBJ2-1, with 7 bases fitting TRBD2. The germline gives CDR1 MDHEN, CDR2 SYDVKM. V lost 4 bases to trimming and J lost 4 bases; unmatched junction nucleotides: 4. This CDR3 spans 14 amino acids.

The rearrangement joins TRBV12-5 to TRBJ2-2; no firm D call. Germline CDR1 LGHNT, CDR2 FRNRAP. Trimming pared 1 base from V and 6 bases from J, leaving 9 bases between. CDR3 length: 14 residues. This CDR3 reads CASGLGSAPGELFF. The CDR3 coding sequence is TGTGCTAGTGGTTTGGGTTCGGCCCCCGGGGAGCTGTTTTTT.

This chain joins TRBV30 and TRBJ1-2; no definite D call. Germline-derived CDR1 and CDR2 are GTSNPN and SVGIG (reference sequence). V was shortened by 0 bases and J by 3 bases, with 11 bases between the two germline ends. This CDR3 is 14 amino acids long. CDR3 coding DNA: TGTGCCTGGAGTGTAGCGATTAGGGACTATGGCTACACCTTC. Its protein is CAWSVAIRDYGYTF.

The genes are TRBV25-1 and TRBJ2-4; D possibly corresponds to TRBD2 (6 bases). The CDR3 is made up of 13 amino acids. Germline assignment: CDR1 MGHDK and CDR2 SYGVNS. The germline V and J ends were trimmed by 6 bases and 8 bases, with 14 bases remaining between them. The CDR3 loop reads CASSGVGGYIQYF. The CDR3 DNA sequence: TGTGCCAGCAGCGGGGTAGGAGGGTACATTCAGTACTTC.

This sequence joins TRBV6-1 and TRBJ1-2; possible D gene TRBD1, 5 bases. The germline V gene encodes CDR1 MNHNS and CDR2 SASEGT. There are 15 residues in the CDR3. V was clipped by 2 bases and J by 0 bases, with 10 bases between them. CDR3 DNA sequence: TGTGCCAGCAGTGAACGGGACCTTCCTAACTATGGCTACACCTTC. Translation: CASSERDLPNYGYTF.

The V gene is TRBV27, the J gene TRBJ1-2, with 10 bases lining up with TRBD1. Germline V gene data show CDR1 as MNHEY and CDR2 as SMNVEV (reference sequence). This CDR3 is built from 16 residues. V shed 5 bases, J shed 8 bases, and the junction held 14 bases outside the gene matches. The CDR3, as DNA: TGTGCCAGCAGTCCGCCCCCGGGGGGACAGGGGTTGGGCTACACCTTC. Residues: CASSPPPGGQGLGYTF.

The J gene is TRBJ1-1, the V gene TRBV18; D gene unclear. V lost 3 bases to trimming and J lost 4 bases, with 15 bases between them. Germline loops: CDR1 KGHSH, CDR2 LQKENI. CDR3 length equals 15 residues. CDR3 region: CASSPKMGDGTEAFF. CDR3 DNA sequence: TGTGCCAGCTCACCTAAAATGGGAGATGGCACTGAAGCTTTCTTT.

The chain uses TRBV4-3 and TRBJ2-5; the match to TRBD2 covers 9 bases. Germline loops: CDR1 LGHNA, CDR2 YSLEER. The CDR3 runs 15 residues. V shed 1 base and J 5 bases; nucleotides not matched to a gene: 5. The CDR3 here is CASSQGLAEEETQYF. The DNA for the CDR3 is TGCGCCAGCAGCCAAGGACTAGCGGAGGAGGAGACCCAGTACTTC.

This chain joins TRBV6-6 and TRBJ1-1; D possibly corresponds to TRBD1 (5 bases). The CDR3 extends over 16 amino acids. Per germline, CDR1 MNHNY and CDR2 SVGAGI (reference sequence). Between the trimmed V and J ends, which lost 0 bases and 0 bases, there was a span of 11 bases. CDR3 sequence (DNA): TGTGCCAGCAGTTACTCGATAGGACACCTGAACACTGAAGCTTTCTTT. Translated, it gives CASSYSIGHLNTEAFF.

V and J are TRBV27 and TRBJ2-1; 14 bases agree with TRBD2. V lost 10 bases to trimming and J lost 9 bases; unmatched junction nucleotides: 5. This CDR3 comprises 13 residues. The germline gives CDR1 MNHEY, CDR2 SMNVEV (reference sequence). CDR3 region: CATRLAGGFEQFF. In nucleotides, the CDR3 is TGTGCCACCCGACTAGCGGGAGGGTTTGAGCAGTTCTTC.

Remarks on this clone: Since the CDR3 does not end with the conserved phenylalanine or tryptophan, this likely comes from a read error. The limits of the CDR3 on the DNA are not certain, so only TCRdb's listed CDR3 is given. The J gene is TRBJ2-3, the V gene TRBV6-1; TRBD2 was called by the table and not checked on the DNA. Germline CDR1 MNHNS, CDR2 SASEGT. The CDR3 region is 11 residues in length, termini included. This chain's CDR3 is CASSVGGGYRV.